The T cell receptor beta chain under discussion was sequenced for a study of blood T cell repertoires in COVID-19. Study in general: The United States, Italy and Spain were the sources of the acute and convalescent COVID-19 samples.

TCRdb keeps only in-frame clones here, not all; method: immunoSEQ multiplex PCR. The top ten hold approximately 8.6% of the sample, which has fewer than 200,000 clones, 75% to 80% seen once. The J segment lost 0 bases and the V segment lost 0 bases, leaving 6 bases of the junction unmatched. This CDR3 is 18 amino acids long. CDR1 and CDR2 (germline): LGHNA, YSLEER. This chain links TRBV4-3 with TRBJ2-3; 10 positions agree with TRBD2. The receptor comes from a woman between 45 and 65 years old with active or convalescent COVID-19. The source material was peripheral blood. The CDR3 DNA follows: TGCGCCAGCAGCCAAGAATCGAGCGGGAGGGCTAGCACAGATACGCAGTATTTT. Amino acids: CASSQESSGRASTDTQYF.